The 8 T cell receptor beta chains reported below all come from one sample, sequenced in a study of T cell responses to AZD1222 COVID-19 vaccine. The protocol was immunoSEQ multiplex PCR, while the TCRdb copy is restricted to in-frame clones and leaves out a portion. The data hold about 27,000 clones, with 80% to 95% observed a single time. The source material was peripheral blood, sampled 28 days after the second AZD1222 dose. These receptors came from an adult who received the AZD1222 COVID-19 vaccine.

The rearrangement links TRBV27 to TRBJ2-1, with 12 bases matching TRBD2. The CDR3 loop spans 16 amino acids. Germline V CDR1 and CDR2: MNHEY, SMNVEV (reference sequence). After removal of 3 bases from V and 6 bases from J, the junction contained 6 bases not matched to a gene. This chain's CDR3 is CASSFGLAGRTNEQFF. The CDR3 DNA reads TGTGCCAGCAGTTTCGGACTAGCGGGGCGGACCAATGAGCAGTTCTTC.

The DNA of the CDR3 is TGTGCCAGCAGTTTATCGCCGACAGGGGGTAGTGGCTACACCTTC. This translates into CASSLSPTGGSGYTF. The chain combines TRBV27 with TRBJ1-2; 9 bases are shared with TRBD1. V lost 0 bases, J lost 7 bases, and 6 bases stayed unmatched. The CDR3 sequence is 15 residues long. The germline CDR1 and CDR2 sequences are MNHEY and SMNVEV (reference sequence).

J is TRBJ2-1 and V is TRBV4-1; TRBD2 agrees at 14 bases. Germline V CDR1 and CDR2: MGHRA, YSYEKL. Unmatched junction bases numbered 6, after V lost 4 bases and J lost 7 bases. This CDR3 has 16 residues. The CDR3 reads CASSRVGLAGANEQFF. DNA for the CDR3: TGCGCCAGCAGCCGAGTGGGACTAGCGGGAGCGAATGAGCAGTTCTTC.

The CDR3 region has the DNA TGTGCCACCAGTGATCCCGGGACTAGCTTTGATACGCAGTATTTT. Encoded protein: CATSDPGTSFDTQYF. V gene TRBV24-1 combines with J gene TRBJ2-3; TRBD2 matches at 9 bases. The CDR3 is 15 amino acids. Germline trimming cut 3 bases from V and 6 bases from J; bases unmatched to any gene: 6. Germline CDR1 reads KGHDR; CDR2 reads SFDVKD.

This CDR3 is CASSHLGYNYGYTF. The DNA of the CDR3 is TGTGCCAGCAGCCACTTGGGATATAACTATGGCTACACCTTC. The chain couples TRBV3-1 (or the pseudogene TRBV3-2) to TRBJ1-2; D remains ambiguous. This CDR3 region has 14 residues. Germline loops: CDR1 LGHDT, CDR2 YNNKEL (reference sequence). V was shortened by 3 bases and J by 1 base, with 9 bases between the two germline ends.

The chain combines TRBV5-1 with TRBJ2-6, with TRBD1 identical over 9 bases. Germline trimming cut 3 bases from V and 0 bases from J; bases unmatched to any gene: 13. CDR3 size: 20 residues. CDR1 and CDR2 from the germline V gene are SGHRS and YFSETQ. CDR3 protein: CASSSPPGQGVGSGANVLTF. The CDR3 coding sequence is TGCGCCAGCAGCTCGCCCCCGGGACAGGGTGTAGGCTCTGGGGCCAACGTCCTGACTTTC.

This clone has just a few counts. The V gene is TRBV5-4, the J gene TRBJ1-1; D call uncertain. CDR3 size: 13 residues. V lost 0 bases, J lost 1 base, and 4 bases lay in between. Per the germline V gene, CDR1 is SGHNT and CDR2 is YYREEE (reference sequence). The DNA for the CDR3 is TGTGCCAGCAGCTTGGTAGCGAACACTGAAGCTTTCTTT. This translates into CASSLVANTEAFF.

The V call is TRBV7-2, the J call TRBJ1-1; possible D gene TRBD1, 5 bases. Germline V gene lookup returns CDR1 SGHTA and CDR2 FQGNSA. Deletions cut 10 bases from V and 1 base from J, with 13 bases between. The CDR3 is 13 amino acids. The CDR3 spells CATARVGNTEAFF. CDR3 DNA sequence: TGTGCCACCGCCAGGGTCGGGAACACTGAAGCTTTCTTT.